This section outlines one T cell receptor (beta chain) sequence together with its context. The source of the sample is a study of blood T cell repertoires in COVID-19. Study overall: The samples span acute and convalescent COVID-19 from the United States, Italy and Spain. T cells, B-cell-depleted T cells, or PBMCs supplied cDNA or gDNA.

In the source study's methods: Reference gene primer amplification in the assay estimated nucleated cell counts. Only in-frame clones appear in the TCRdb table, and some are missing; sequencing was by immunoSEQ multiplex PCR. Clonal size and the V and J genes are those of that table, whereas D and trimming came from the DNA. The profile shows about 59,000 clones, less than 85% of them singletons. The ends lost 4 bases at V and 2 bases at J; junction bases unmatched: 4. The CDR3 runs 15 residues. Germline values: CDR1 SGHRS, CDR2 YFSETQ. This chain links TRBV5-1 with TRBJ2-5; 11 bases match TRBD1. This clonotype originated in a woman aged 70-85 years with acute or convalescent COVID-19. The sample comprised peripheral blood. The DNA of the CDR3 is TGCGCCAGCAGCCCGGGACAGGGGGGTCAAGAGACCCAGTACTTC. This codes for CASSPGQGGQETQYF. The full variable domain, rest sourced from reference TRBV5-1 and TRBJ2-5, is KAGVTQTPRYLIKTRGQQVTLSCSPISGHRSVSWYQQTPGQGLQFLFEYFSETQRNKGNFPGRFSGRQFSNSRSEMNVSTLELGDSALYLCASSPGQGGQETQYFGPGTRLLVL.